These 9 T cell receptor beta chains came from one sample sequenced in a study of blood T cell dynamics during melanoma immunotherapy. Time point defined: pre-treatment baseline. TCRdb's table, derived via immunoSEQ multiplex PCR, lists solely in-frame clones and lacks some. The data show 20,000 to 30,000 clones, about 83% seen once. This specimen was blood, taken from a patient treated with checkpoint blockade. The receptors were gathered from a human donor with melanoma.

This chain joins TRBV2 and TRBJ2-1, with no clear D. Germline V gene data show CDR1 as SNHLY and CDR2 as FYNNEI. V lost 0 bases and J 5 bases, leaving 11 bases between the germline ends. This CDR3 has 15 amino acids. CDR3 sequence reads: CASSEALPADNEQFF. The CDR3 region has the DNA TGTGCCAGCAGTGAAGCGCTTCCGGCAGACAATGAGCAGTTCTTC.

Only a few counts were recorded for this clone. This rearrangement joins TRBV16 to TRBJ2-4; no clear D. The germline gives CDR1 KGHSY, CDR2 FQNENV. V lost 1 base to trimming and J lost 8 bases, with 9 bases between them. This CDR3 spans 13 amino acids. CDR3 nucleotides: TGTGCCAGCAGCCAATTGGTTGACCACATTCAGTACTTC. It is translated as CASSQLVDHIQYF. The variable domain in full, completed from reference TRBV16 and TRBJ2-4, reads GEEVAQTPKHLVRGEGQKAKLYCAPIKGHSYVFWYQQVLKNEFKFLISFQNENVFDETGMPKERFSAKCLPNSPCSLEIQATKLEDSAVYFCASSQLVDHIQYFGAGTRLSVL.

The V call is TRBV19, the J call TRBJ2-5; 7 positions agree with TRBD2. After removal of 1 base from V and 4 bases from J, the junction contained 0 bases not matched to a gene. Germline values: CDR1 LNHDA, CDR2 SQIVND (reference sequence). The CDR3 contains 13 residues. CDR3 protein: CASSIGLAETQYF. The CDR3 bases are TGTGCCAGTAGTATAGGACTAGCAGAGACCCAGTACTTC.

J is TRBJ1-2 and V is TRBV9; D remains unclear. This CDR3 contains 14 residues. V lost 1 base and J lost 0, with 7 bases in between. Looked up from germline, CDR1 is SGDLS and CDR2 is YYNGEE. Here the CDR3 reads CASSVSGTNYGYTF. CDR3 in DNA: TGTGCCAGCAGCGTATCCGGGACTAACTATGGCTACACCTTC.

The chain uses TRBV28 and TRBJ1-2; no reliable D call. This CDR3 has 11 residues. V lost 5 bases to trimming and J lost 6 bases, with 7 bases between them. Germline V gene lookup returns CDR1 MDHEN and CDR2 SYDVKM. Here the CDR3 reads CASSNRDGYTF. The CDR3 nucleotides are TGTGCCAGCAGTAACCGCGATGGCTACACCTTC.

The chain employs TRBV7-8 and TRBJ2-7; 7 nucleotides agree with TRBD1. J gave up 3 bases and V 4 bases, and 3 bases lay outside the gene matches. The germline V gene encodes CDR1 SGHVS and CDR2 FQNEAQ. The CDR3 runs to 13 residues. The CDR3 region has the DNA TGTGCCAGCAGCTCGTCAGGGGGCTACGAGCAGTACTTC. Protein product: CASSSSGGYEQYF.

J is TRBJ2-7 and V is TRBV6-6; D gene unclear. Trimming shortened V by 6 bases and J by 5 bases, and 17 bases separated the two germline ends. The germline V gene has CDR1 MNHNY and CDR2 SVGAGI (reference sequence). This CDR3 has 14 residues. The CDR3 DNA reads as TGTGCCAGCAGCCCGTTATCGGCTACGGACGAGCAGTACTTC. Amino acids: CASSPLSATDEQYF.

V is TRBV19 and J is TRBJ1-5; D possibly corresponds to TRBD1 (6 bases). The germline gives CDR1 LNHDA, CDR2 SQIVND (reference sequence). V dropped 2 bases and J dropped 11 bases, with 19 bases sitting between them. CDR3 length equals 15 residues. Here the CDR3 reads CASSISGGPADAQHF. The DNA of the CDR3 is TGTGCCAGTAGTATAAGTGGGGGCCCGGCGGACGCCCAGCATTTT.

The chain joins TRBV28 to TRBJ1-2; tentative D call: TRBD1 (5 bases). Germline lookup yields CDR1 MDHEN and CDR2 SYDVKM. The CDR3 is made up of 17 amino acids. Trimming stripped 6 bases from V and 0 bases from J, with 20 bases between. The CDR3 region is CASRFMGPETANYGYTF. CDR3 in DNA: TGTGCCAGCAGATTCATGGGACCAGAAACAGCTAACTATGGCTACACCTTC.